This T cell receptor (beta chain) was identified in a study of neoadjuvant anti-PD-1 for oral cavity cancer (TCRdb year 2021). Some background on the complete study: Three to four biweekly doses of nivolumab at 3 mg/kg were mostly administered to patients before curative-intent surgical resection. A fourth nivolumab dose was given around day 43 to patients without progression, and definitive surgical resection was performed in those patients on days 50-56. Under RECIST 1.1, a patient counted as a responder if showing complete response, partial response or stable disease, and as a non-responder if showing progression. There were approximately 12 patients in the parent correlative cohort, and the response rate was roughly 34%.

The paper as a whole reports these results and caveats: After neoadjuvant nivolumab, T cell clonality (Gini index) in PBMCs was significantly higher in non-responders than in responders. The TCR analyses had only three patients in each response group, and the authors called for validation in larger cohorts. Higher pretreatment blood Treg/Th17 ratios correlated with both higher pretreatment blood TCRbeta clonality and lower post-treatment tumor TCRbeta clonality.

The time point label, read with the paper, signifies: before neoadjuvant nivolumab. Patients were newly diagnosed with stage II-IVA oral cavity squamous cell carcinoma and had received no prior systemic or radiation treatment. The cohort was made up of patients with locally advanced, HPV-negative oral cavity squamous cell carcinoma. Peripheral blood mononuclear cells were analyzed directly, without maintenance or expansion in culture. Samples were obtained from a longitudinal correlative study of a single-arm phase II trial of neoadjuvant nivolumab in oral cavity squamous cell carcinoma. Subject-matched pre- and post-treatment PBMCs and tumors from three responders and three non-responders were subjected to genomic DNA-based TCRbeta sequencing. Peripheral blood mononuclear cells were collected once before nivolumab treatment and again after treatment, at the time of surgery. The Maxwell RSC DNA from Cells kit was used to isolate genomic DNA from PBMCs.

Points on this clone: Its antigen is not yet known. Base quality data are lacking; no much larger clone is found one base away.

For deep sequencing of PBMC libraries, mostly about 450 ng of input genomic DNA was used, and six replicates were run per sample. The immunoSEQ hsTCRbeta kit was used to prepare TCRbeta libraries according to the manufacturer's instructions. The completed libraries were mixed into a single pool at 3 nM, then sequenced with an Illumina NovaSeq 6000 S4 flow cell. For the original study's pipeline: The immunoSEQ Analyzer handled quality control and preprocessing of the raw data. The analysis was limited to productive rearrangements, and each clonotype was defined by a unique CDR3 amino acid sequence. Using the R package tcR, the researchers computed the Gini-Simpson index as their estimate of repertoire clonality. Student's t test was used to compare Gini indices, while Pearson correlation assessed associations with tumor size change. The table comes from immuneACCESS by way of TCRdb, which keeps in-frame sequences with V and J called. Part of the clones is missing from these tables; in studies checked, under half for an unresolved V gene and the rest for unknown reasons. V, J and clone size were drawn from that table, and D and trimming were deduced from the DNA. Present in this sample are approximately 72,000 clones, around 88% of which were seen just once. The top ten clonotypes cover about 3.4% of the sample.

The source of this sequence is a person aged 40 to 85 with oral cavity squamous cell carcinoma. The source material was PBMCs, sampled before nivolumab (anti-PD-1) treatment.

CDR3 protein: CASSQEAGVNYEQYF. The nucleotides read TGCGCCAGCAGCCAGGAGGCAGGAGTAAACTACGAGCAGTACTTC. The chain joins TRBV4-1 to TRBJ2-7, with TRBD2 tentatively as D gene (5 bases match). CDR1 and CDR2 (MGHRA, YSYEKL) derive from the germline V gene. Including the terminal cysteine and phenylalanine, the CDR3 comprises 15 residues. Just CDR3 DNA is preserved here, 45 bases in frame from base 1. Trimming costs V 3 bases and J 3 bases, and their ends lie 15 bases apart.